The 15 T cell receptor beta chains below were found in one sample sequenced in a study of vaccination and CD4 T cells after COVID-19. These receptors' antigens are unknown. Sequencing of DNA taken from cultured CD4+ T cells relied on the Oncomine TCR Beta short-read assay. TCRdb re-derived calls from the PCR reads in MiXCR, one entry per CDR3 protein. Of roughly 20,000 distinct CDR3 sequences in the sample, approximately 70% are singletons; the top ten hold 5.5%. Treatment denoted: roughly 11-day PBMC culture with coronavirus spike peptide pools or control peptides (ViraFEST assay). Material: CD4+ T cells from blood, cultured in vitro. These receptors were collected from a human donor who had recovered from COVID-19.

CDR3 in DNA: TGTGCCAGCAGTGAAGATGGTTCAGCTTATAGCAATCAGCCCCAGCATTTT. The encoded protein is CASSEDGSAYSNQPQHF. The chain employs TRBV6-1 and TRBJ1-5; D gene uncertain. This CDR3 is built from 17 residues. Germline V gene lookup returns CDR1 MNHNS and CDR2 SASEGT. V was pared by 1 base and J by 0 bases, with 13 bases between.

The CDR3: CSAPGTSGSGQFF. The CDR3 DNA reads TGCAGTGCCCCCGGGACTAGCGGGAGTGGACAGTTCTTC. The chain links TRBV20-1 to TRBJ2-1; 14 nucleotides line up with TRBD2. Trimming removed 6 bases from V and 13 bases from J; junction bases left unmatched: 8. CDR1 is DFQATT, CDR2 SNEGSKA, per germline (reference sequence). This CDR3 is built from 13 residues.

This CDR3 reads CASLRTSTTVTGELFF. The CDR3 coding sequence is TGTGCCAGCCTAAGGACATCCACCACGGTCACCGGGGAGCTGTTTTTT. The chain is built from TRBV12-3 or TRBV12-4 and TRBJ2-2; a weak D match, TRBD1 (5 bases). The ends were cut back, 8 bases at V and 4 bases at J, with 20 bases in the middle. CDR3 size: 16 residues.

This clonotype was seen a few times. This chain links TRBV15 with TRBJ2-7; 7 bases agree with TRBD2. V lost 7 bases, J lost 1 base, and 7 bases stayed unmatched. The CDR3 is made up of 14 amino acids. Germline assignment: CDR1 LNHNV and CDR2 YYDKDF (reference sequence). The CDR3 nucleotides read TGTGCCACCAAGGACGAGCGGGAATCCTACGAGCAGTACTTC. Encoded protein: CATKDERESYEQYF. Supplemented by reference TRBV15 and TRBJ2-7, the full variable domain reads DAMVIQNPRYQVTQFGKPVTLSCSQTLNHNVMYWYQQKSSQAPKLLFHYYDKDFNNEADTPDNFQSRRPNTSFCFLDIRSPGLGDTAMYLCATKDERESYEQYFGPGTRLTVT.

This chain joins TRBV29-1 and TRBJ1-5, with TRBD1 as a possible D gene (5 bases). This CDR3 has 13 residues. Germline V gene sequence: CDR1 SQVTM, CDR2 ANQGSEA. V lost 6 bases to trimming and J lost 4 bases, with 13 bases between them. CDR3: CSVLQETNQPQHF. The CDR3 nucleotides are TGCAGCGTCTTACAGGAGACTAATCAGCCCCAGCATTTT.

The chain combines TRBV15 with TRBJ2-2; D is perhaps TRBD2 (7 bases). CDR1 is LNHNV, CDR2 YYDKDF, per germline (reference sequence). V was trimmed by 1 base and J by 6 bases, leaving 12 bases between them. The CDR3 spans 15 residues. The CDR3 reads CATSRGRGGAGELFF. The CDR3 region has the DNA TGTGCCACCAGCAGAGGTCGCGGGGGCGCCGGGGAGCTGTTTTTT.

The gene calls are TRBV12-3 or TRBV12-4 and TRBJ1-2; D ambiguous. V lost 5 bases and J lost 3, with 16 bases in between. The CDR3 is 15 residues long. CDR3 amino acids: CASSPDGVGDYGYTF. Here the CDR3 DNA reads TGTGCCAGCAGTCCTGACGGGGTCGGGGACTATGGCTACACCTTC.

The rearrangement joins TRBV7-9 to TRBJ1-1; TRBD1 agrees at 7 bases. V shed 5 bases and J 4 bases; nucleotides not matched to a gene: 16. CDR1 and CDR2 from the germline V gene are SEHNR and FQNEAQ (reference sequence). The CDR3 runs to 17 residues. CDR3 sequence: CASSQLQGPRLGTEAFF. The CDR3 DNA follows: TGTGCCAGCAGCCAACTACAGGGGCCGCGTCTGGGCACTGAAGCTTTCTTT.

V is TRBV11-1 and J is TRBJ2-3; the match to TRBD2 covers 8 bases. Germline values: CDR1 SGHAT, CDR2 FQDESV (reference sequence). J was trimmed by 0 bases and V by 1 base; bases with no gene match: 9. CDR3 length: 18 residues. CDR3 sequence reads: CASSLVPPSGYSTDTQYF. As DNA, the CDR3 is TGTGCCAGCAGCTTAGTCCCACCTAGCGGGTATAGCACAGATACGCAGTATTTT. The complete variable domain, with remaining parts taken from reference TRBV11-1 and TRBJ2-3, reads EAEVAQSPRYKITEKSQAVAFWCDPISGHATLYWYRQILGQGPELLVQFQDESVVDDSQLPKDRFSAERLKGVDSTLKIQPAELGDSAMYLCASSLVPPSGYSTDTQYFGPGTRLTVL.

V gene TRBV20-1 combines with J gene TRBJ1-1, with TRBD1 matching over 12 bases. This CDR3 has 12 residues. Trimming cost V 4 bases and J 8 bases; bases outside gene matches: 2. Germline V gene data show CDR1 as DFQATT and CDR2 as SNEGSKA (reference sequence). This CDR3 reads CSATGTGGEAFF. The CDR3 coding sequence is TGCAGTGCTACAGGGACAGGGGGCGAAGCTTTCTTT.

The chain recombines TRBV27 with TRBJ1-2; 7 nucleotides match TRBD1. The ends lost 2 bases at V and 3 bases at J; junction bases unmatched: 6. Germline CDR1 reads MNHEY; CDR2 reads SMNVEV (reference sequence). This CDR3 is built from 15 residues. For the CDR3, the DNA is TGTGCCAGCAGTTTAGACAGGGACCCCCACTATGGCTACACCTTC. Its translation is CASSLDRDPHYGYTF.

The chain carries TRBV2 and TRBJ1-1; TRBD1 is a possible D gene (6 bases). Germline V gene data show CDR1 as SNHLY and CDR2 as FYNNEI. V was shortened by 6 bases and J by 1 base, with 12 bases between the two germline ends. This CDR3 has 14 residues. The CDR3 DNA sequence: TGTGCCAGCAGCATTGGACAGAGGAACACTGAAGCTTTCTTT. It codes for CASSIGQRNTEAFF.

CDR3 in amino acids: CASSLLGTGQPQHF. For the CDR3, the DNA is TGTGCCAGCAGCTTGCTGGGGACTGGTCAGCCCCAGCATTTT. The rearrangement links TRBV5-5 to TRBJ1-5; D may be TRBD1 (5 bases). From germline, CDR1 is SGHKS and CDR2 YYEKEE (reference sequence). V lost 1 base to trimming and J lost 6 bases, with 11 bases between them. This CDR3 comprises 14 residues.

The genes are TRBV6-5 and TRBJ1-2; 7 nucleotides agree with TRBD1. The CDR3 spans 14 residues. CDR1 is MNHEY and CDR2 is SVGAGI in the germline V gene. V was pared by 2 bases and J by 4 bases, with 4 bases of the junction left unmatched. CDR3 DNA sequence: TGTGCCAGCAGTTACCGGGGACAGTTCTATGGCTACACCTTC. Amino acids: CASSYRGQFYGYTF.

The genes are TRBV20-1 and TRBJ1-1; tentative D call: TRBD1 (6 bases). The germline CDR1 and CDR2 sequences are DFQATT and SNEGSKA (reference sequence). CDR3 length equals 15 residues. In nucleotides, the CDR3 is TGCAGCGCCCTCATGGTGGGGACAAGGCACACTGAAGCTTTCTTT. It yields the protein CSALMVGTRHTEAFF.